This T cell receptor (beta chain) was recovered during a study of identical twins. TCRdb re-derived calls from the 5' RACE reads in MiXCR, one entry per CDR3 protein. The sample has approximately 630,000 distinct CDR3 sequences, 7% to 7.5% seen once. Study-level points and caveats: Beta out-of-frame sequences showed weaker excess twin sharing. The more abundant beta clonotypes in cord blood had fewer insertions, and memory repertoires did not show this.

About this clonotype itself: The antigen is unknown.

This same sample was also part of a study on yellow fever vaccine responses in identical twins.

This receptor was taken from a woman aged 18-29 years in good health. The sequencing sample was made of PBMCs.

The CDR3 coding sequence is TGTGCCAGCAGCTTAGGGTTGAACGGAAATTCACCCCTCCACTTT. It is translated as CASSLGLNGNSPLHF. The chain joins TRBV7-8 to TRBJ1-6; D is undetermined. This CDR3 has 15 residues. Germline assignment: CDR1 SGHVS and CDR2 FQNEAQ. Trimming stripped 1 base from V and 7 bases from J, with 11 bases between.